Presented here are 27 T cell receptor beta chains from one specimen sequenced in a study of shared clonotypes between healthy human individuals (TCRdb year 2020). Library preparation employed the immunoSEQ multiplex PCR assay. The source is immuneACCESS, and TCRdb retained only in-frame sequences with V and J called. Part of the clones is not carried over; for the studies checked, unresolved V genes explain less than half of this, and the remainder is unexplained. A total of some 2 million clones appear in this sample, less than 95% of them only once. More than 0.95% of the sample belongs to the ten largest clones. For the CD8 naive samples, CD45RO-negative cells were positively selected for CCR7, yielding a CD45RA+CCR7+ population from which TemRA cells were excluded. The sample taken for sequencing was naive CD8+ T cells sorted from blood. The cell subset or site label of this sample denotes: CD45RA+CCR7+. The receptors derive from a man between 18 and 35 years old in good health.

V gene TRBV7-3 combines with J gene TRBJ2-3; TRBD1 aligns across 7 bases. V shed 5 bases and J 5 bases; nucleotides not matched to a gene: 7. The CDR3 extends over 14 amino acids. Germline values: CDR1 SGHTA, CDR2 FQGTGA. The CDR3 is CASSQTGEGDTQYF. The DNA for the CDR3 is TGTGCCAGCAGCCAAACAGGGGAAGGAGATACGCAGTATTTT. The full variable domain, in which reference TRBV7-3 and TRBJ2-3 provide the parts outside the CDR3, is GAGVSQTPSNKVTEKGKYVELRCDPISGHTALYWYRQSLGQGPEFLIYFQGTGAADDSGLPNDRFFAVRPEGSVSTLKIQRTERGDSAVYLCASSQTGEGDTQYFGPGTRLTVL.

This clone has a single count. The gene calls are TRBV10-1 and TRBJ1-4; 8 nucleotides agree with TRBD1. CDR1 is WNHNN and CDR2 is SYGVQD in the germline V gene (reference sequence). After removal of 3 bases from V and 5 bases from J, the junction contained 8 bases not matched to a gene. There are 16 residues in the CDR3. The CDR3 spells CASSDPWTGQNEKLFF. The CDR3 DNA reads TGCGCCAGCAGTGATCCCTGGACAGGGCAAAATGAAAAACTGTTTTTT.

The chain combines TRBV6-5 with TRBJ1-1, with no clear D. This CDR3 has 10 amino acids. Deletions cut 7 bases from V and 3 bases from J, with 3 bases between. CDR1 is MNHEY, CDR2 SVGAGI, per germline. CDR3 coding DNA: TGTGCCAGCATGGACACTGAAGCTTTCTTT. It is translated as CASMDTEAFF.

This clone was recorded many times. In the same sample, other DNA sequences code for this CDR3. The J gene is TRBJ1-1, the V gene TRBV30, with no clear D. V lost 4 bases, J lost 0 bases, and 9 bases lay in between. Germline values: CDR1 GTSNPN, CDR2 SVGIG (reference sequence). This CDR3 spans 13 amino acids. The CDR3, as DNA: TGTGCCTGGACGACCCAGCTGAACACTGAAGCTTTCTTT. Translated: CAWTTQLNTEAFF.

This chain joins TRBV14 and TRBJ1-6, with 8 bases matching TRBD1. J gave up 14 bases and V 0 bases, and 9 bases lay outside the gene matches. The germline V gene has CDR1 SGHDN and CDR2 FVKESK. The CDR3 totals 15 residues. The CDR3 DNA sequence: TGTGCCAGCAGCCAAGATCAGGGGGCTTTTGGGGCCCTCCACTTT. The encoded protein is CASSQDQGAFGALHF.

In regard to this clone: Other DNA sequences of this sample code for an identical CDR3. The chain joins TRBV13 to TRBJ2-5, with D unclear. Trimming removed 1 base at V and 5 bases at J, with 5 bases between. This CDR3 comprises 12 residues. Germline V lookup: CDR1 PRHDT, CDR2 FYEKMQ (reference sequence). The CDR3 sequence: CASSLEGETQYF. The CDR3 DNA is TGTGCCAGCAGCTTAGAAGGGGAGACCCAGTACTTC.

The CDR3 region has the DNA TGCGCCAGCAGTGATCCGACAGACTCCTACAATGAGCAGTTCTTC. It translates to CASSDPTDSYNEQFF. The gene calls are TRBV10-1 and TRBJ2-1, with D possibly being TRBD1 (5 bases). This CDR3 comprises 15 residues. Trimming left V 3 bases short and J 0 bases short, with 9 bases between. The V gene's germline CDR1 is WNHNN and CDR2 SYGVQD (reference sequence).

The genes are TRBV6-1 and TRBJ1-1, with D uncertain. The germline V gene encodes CDR1 MNHNS and CDR2 SASEGT. Trimming shortened V by 0 bases and J by 7 bases, and 12 bases separated the two germline ends. The CDR3 consists of 14 residues. The CDR3 nucleotides read TGTGCCAGCAGTGAAGCGAGCTACAGCCTTGAAGCTTTCTTT. Protein sequence: CASSEASYSLEAFF.

The chain recombines TRBV4-1 with TRBJ2-1; 10 bases align to TRBD1. The CDR3 is made up of 15 amino acids. Per germline, CDR1 MGHRA and CDR2 YSYEKL. V lost 5 bases to trimming and J lost 7 bases; unmatched junction nucleotides: 8. In nucleotides, the CDR3 is TGCGCCAGCAGCTCGGGACAGGGGAATAATAATGAGCAGTTCTTC. Translating gives CASSSGQGNNNEQFF.

V gene TRBV6-1 combines with J gene TRBJ2-2; D might be TRBD2 (5 bases). Germline CDR1 MNHNS, CDR2 SASEGT. Trimming shortened V by 0 bases and J by 4 bases, and 15 bases separated the two germline ends. The CDR3 length is 17 residues. This CDR3 reads CASSEARGSLLTGELFF. The DNA for the CDR3 is TGTGCCAGCAGTGAAGCGCGAGGGAGCCTTCTCACCGGGGAGCTGTTTTTT.

This rearrangement joins TRBV10-1 to TRBJ2-2; 9 positions match TRBD2. Germline CDR1 and CDR2: WNHNN and SYGVQD (reference sequence). The length of the CDR3 is 14 residues. After removal of 3 bases from V and 8 bases from J, the junction contained 4 bases not matched to a gene. The CDR3 spells CASSDIAGAGELFF. The CDR3 DNA reads as TGCGCCAGCAGTGATATAGCGGGAGCAGGGGAGCTGTTTTTT.

On this clone: Other DNA sequences in the sample encode the same CDR3. V gene TRBV6-5 combines with J gene TRBJ2-1; D gene uncertain. The CDR3 covers 13 residues. Germline V gives CDR1 MNHEY, CDR2 SVGAGI. V lost 2 bases to trimming and J lost 8 bases, with 10 bases between them. The CDR3 sequence is CASSYNELDEQFF. CDR3 nucleotide sequence: TGTGCCAGCAGTTACAACGAGCTCGATGAGCAGTTCTTC.

Only one count was recorded for this clone. The chain employs TRBV29-1 and TRBJ1-1; D is possibly TRBD1 (6 bases). Looked up from germline, CDR1 is SQVTM and CDR2 is ANQGSEA. Trimming removed 6 bases at V and 7 bases at J, with 15 bases between. This CDR3 is 12 amino acids long. CDR3 region: CSVYYRAGEAFF. The CDR3 DNA reads TGCAGCGTCTACTACAGGGCAGGTGAAGCTTTCTTT.

The chain employs TRBV2 and TRBJ2-4, with D perhaps matching TRBD1 (5 bases). The germline V gene has CDR1 SNHLY and CDR2 FYNNEI. Trimming took off 7 bases at V and 5 bases at J, with 15 bases between the two ends. This CDR3 is built from 14 residues. The CDR3 is CASIRTSSQNIQYF. For the CDR3, the DNA is TGTGCCAGCATTCGGACATCGTCCCAAAACATTCAGTACTTC.

CDR3 sequence reads: CASSLGGAGQPQHF. The CDR3, as DNA: TGTGCCAGCAGCTTGGGGGGGGCTGGTCAGCCCCAGCATTTT. The V call is TRBV5-8, the J call TRBJ1-5; possibly TRBD1 for D (6 bases). CDR3 size: 14 residues. Trimming left V 0 bases short and J 6 bases short, with 10 bases between. Germline V gene data show CDR1 as SGHTS and CDR2 as YDEGEE.

This clone was found once. The chain uses TRBV7-9 and TRBJ1-1, with D uncertain. This CDR3 comprises 12 residues. CDR1 SEHNR and CDR2 FQNEAQ come from the germline V gene (reference sequence). V was trimmed by 6 bases and J by 10 bases, leaving 15 bases between them. The CDR3 loop reads CASSPETVGAFF. Here the CDR3 DNA reads TGTGCCAGCAGTCCCGAGACTGTAGGAGCTTTCTTT.

V usage is TRBV10-3 and J usage is TRBJ2-7; maybe TRBD1 (5 bases). Germline V CDR1 and CDR2: ENHRY, SYGVKD. This CDR3 spans 12 amino acids. Deletions cut 2 bases from V and 3 bases from J, with 5 bases between. The CDR3 here is CAISETGYEQYF. In DNA form, the CDR3 reads TGTGCCATCAGTGAGACAGGCTACGAGCAGTACTTC.

This chain links TRBV5-6 with TRBJ2-7; 10 positions match TRBD1. After removal of 4 bases from V and 1 base from J, the junction contained 5 bases not matched to a gene. The CDR3 runs to 15 residues. The V gene's germline CDR1 is SGHDT and CDR2 YYEEEE. In nucleotides, the CDR3 is TGTGCCAGCAGCCCGGGGACAGGGGAGTCCTACGAGCAGTACTTC. Its protein product is CASSPGTGESYEQYF. The variable domain in full, completed from reference TRBV5-6 and TRBJ2-7, reads DAGVTQSPTHLIKTRGQQVTLRCSPKSGHDTVSWYQQALGQGPQFIFQYYEEEERQRGNFPDRFSGHQFPNYSSELNVNALLLGDSALYLCASSPGTGESYEQYFGPGTRLTVT.

The chain combines TRBV29-1 with TRBJ2-1, with D hard to call. Per the germline V gene, CDR1 is SQVTM and CDR2 is ANQGSEA. Trimming left V 3 bases short and J 0 bases short, with 21 bases between. There are 18 residues in the CDR3. CDR3 coding DNA: TGCAGCGTTGATTTCCCCATGGGTCCCGAAACCTCCTACAATGAGCAGTTCTTC. This translates into CSVDFPMGPETSYNEQFF.

V is TRBV5-4 and J is TRBJ1-2, with 7 bases lining up with TRBD1. Germline trimming cut 4 bases from V and 4 bases from J; bases unmatched to any gene: 7. Germline V gene sequence: CDR1 SGHNT, CDR2 YYREEE (reference sequence). The CDR3 spans 14 residues. Here the CDR3 reads CASSARWDSYGYTF. The CDR3 DNA is TGTGCCAGCAGCGCCAGATGGGACAGCTATGGCTACACCTTC.

J is TRBJ1-1 and V is TRBV7-2; D is uncertain. The V gene lost 2 bases and the J gene lost 0 bases, with 7 bases spanning the gap. The germline V gene encodes CDR1 SGHTA and CDR2 FQGNSA. This CDR3 is 14 amino acids long. The CDR3 sequence: CASSLQEVNTEAFF. CDR3 bases: TGTGCCAGCAGCTTACAAGAAGTGAACACTGAAGCTTTCTTT.

The gene calls are TRBV10-2 and TRBJ1-2; D ambiguous. The CDR3 sequence is 12 residues long. Germline CDR1 and CDR2: WSHSY and SAAADI. Trimming stripped 10 bases from V and 2 bases from J, with 11 bases between. The CDR3 DNA follows: TGCGCCACCCTAGAGGCAAACTATGGCTACACCTTC. This encodes CATLEANYGYTF.

This sequence joins TRBV19 and TRBJ2-2, with D unclear. V lost 1 base and J lost 3, with 6 bases in between. The germline V gene encodes CDR1 LNHDA and CDR2 SQIVND (reference sequence). The CDR3 extends over 14 amino acids. CDR3 nucleotides: TGTGCCAGTAGTATAGTAGACTACACCGGGGAGCTGTTTTTT. It codes for CASSIVDYTGELFF.

The rearrangement links TRBV28 to TRBJ2-5; D uncertain. V dropped 5 bases and J dropped 5 bases, with 21 bases sitting between them. CDR1 is MDHEN and CDR2 is SYDVKM in the germline V gene. This CDR3 region has 16 residues. As DNA, the CDR3 is TGTGCCAGCAGTCCCCATAGTGCCTGGGCCTCTGAGACCCAGTACTTC. Its translation: CASSPHSAWASETQYF.

The chain couples TRBV27 to TRBJ1-5; D perhaps matches TRBD1 (5 bases). Germline V gene lookup returns CDR1 MNHEY and CDR2 SMNVEV (reference sequence). CDR3 length: 14 residues. Deletions cut 2 bases from V and 6 bases from J, with 11 bases between. As DNA, the CDR3 is TGTGCCAGCAGTTTAGGGGGAGACGGTCAGCCCCAGCATTTT. It is translated as CASSLGGDGQPQHF.

This clone was observed a single time. This rearrangement joins TRBV6-7 to TRBJ2-2, with D unresolved. TRBV6-7 is given ORF status, its function remaining uncertain. This CDR3 is 13 amino acids long. The ends were cut back, 4 bases at V and 6 bases at J, with 9 bases in the middle. The CDR3 spells CASSCGPAGELFF. CDR3 bases: TGTGCCAGCAGTTGTGGGCCAGCCGGGGAGCTGTTTTTT.

Only one count was recorded for this clone. CDR3 nucleotides: TGTGCCAGCAGTCCACAGGGCCCCATGGAGCAGTTCTTC. It encodes CASSPQGPMEQFF. This chain links TRBV6-5 with TRBJ2-1; tentatively, D is TRBD1 (6 bases). The V gene's germline CDR1 is MNHEY and CDR2 SVGAGI. The CDR3 runs to 13 residues. Trimming left V 5 bases short and J 10 bases short, with 15 bases between.